This T cell receptor (beta chain) is from a study of blood T cell repertoires in COVID-19. With 1 base removed from V and 2 bases from J, the gap between germline ends came to 12 bases. The CDR3 has 16 amino acids. CDR1 and CDR2 (germline): SGDLS, YYNGEE. In its sample, this clone was seen a few times. The method was immunoSEQ multiplex PCR; TCRdb's version includes in-frame clones alone and lacks a portion of them. The sample has around 84,000 clones; approximately 82% are singletons. This receptor was identified in a man of 80 years or more with active or convalescent COVID-19. Sequences were obtained from peripheral blood. V usage is TRBV9 and J usage is TRBJ2-2, with D perhaps matching TRBD1 (7 bases). The CDR3 DNA follows: TGTGCCAGCAGCGTACGGCGGGACAGAAACACCGGGGAGCTGTTTTTT. This gives the protein CASSVRRDRNTGELFF.